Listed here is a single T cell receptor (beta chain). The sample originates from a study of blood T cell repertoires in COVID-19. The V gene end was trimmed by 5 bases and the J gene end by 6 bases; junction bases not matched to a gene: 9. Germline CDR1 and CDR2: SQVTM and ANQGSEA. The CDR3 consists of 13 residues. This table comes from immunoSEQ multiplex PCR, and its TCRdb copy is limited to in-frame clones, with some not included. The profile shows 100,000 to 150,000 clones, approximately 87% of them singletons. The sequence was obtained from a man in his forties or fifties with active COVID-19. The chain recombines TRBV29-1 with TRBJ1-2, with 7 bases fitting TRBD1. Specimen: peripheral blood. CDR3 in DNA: TGCAGCGTTTACAGGGGCCTGTCGGATGGCTACACCTTC. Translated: CSVYRGLSDGYTF.